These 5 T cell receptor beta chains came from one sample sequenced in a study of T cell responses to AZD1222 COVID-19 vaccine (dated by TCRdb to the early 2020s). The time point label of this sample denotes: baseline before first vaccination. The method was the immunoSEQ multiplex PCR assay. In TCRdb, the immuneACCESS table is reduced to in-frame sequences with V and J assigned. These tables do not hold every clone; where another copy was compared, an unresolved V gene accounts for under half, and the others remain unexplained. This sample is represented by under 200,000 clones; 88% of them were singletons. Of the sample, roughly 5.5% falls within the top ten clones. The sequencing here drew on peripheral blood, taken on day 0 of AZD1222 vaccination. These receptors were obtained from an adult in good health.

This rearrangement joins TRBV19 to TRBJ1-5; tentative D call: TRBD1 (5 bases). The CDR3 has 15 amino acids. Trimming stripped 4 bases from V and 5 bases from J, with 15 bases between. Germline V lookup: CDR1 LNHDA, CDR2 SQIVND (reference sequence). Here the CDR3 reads CASSRGWGSDQPQHF. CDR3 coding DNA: TGTGCCAGTAGTAGGGGGTGGGGATCCGATCAGCCCCAGCATTTT.

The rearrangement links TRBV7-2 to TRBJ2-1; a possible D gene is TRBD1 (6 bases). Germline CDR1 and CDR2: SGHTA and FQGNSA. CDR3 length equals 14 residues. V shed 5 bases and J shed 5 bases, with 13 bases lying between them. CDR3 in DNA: TGTGCCAGCAGCCCCCGGGGACATCACAATGAGCAGTTCTTC. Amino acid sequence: CASSPRGHHNEQFF.

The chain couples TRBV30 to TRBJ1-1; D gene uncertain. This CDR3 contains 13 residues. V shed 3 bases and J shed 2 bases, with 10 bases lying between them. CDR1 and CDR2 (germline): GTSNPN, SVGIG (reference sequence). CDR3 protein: CAWSWTANTEAFF. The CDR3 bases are TGTGCCTGGAGCTGGACGGCCAACACTGAAGCTTTCTTT.

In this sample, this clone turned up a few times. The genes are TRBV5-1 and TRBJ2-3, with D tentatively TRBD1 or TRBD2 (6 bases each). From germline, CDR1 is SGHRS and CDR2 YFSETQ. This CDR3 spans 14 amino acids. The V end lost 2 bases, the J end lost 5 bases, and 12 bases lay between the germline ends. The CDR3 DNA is TGCGCCAGCAGCTTAGGGGGGCCGGAAGATACGCAGTATTTT. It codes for CASSLGGPEDTQYF. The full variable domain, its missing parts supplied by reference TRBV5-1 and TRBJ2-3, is KAGVTQTPRYLIKTRGQQVTLSCSPISGHRSVSWYQQTPGQGLQFLFEYFSETQRNKGNFPGRFSGRQFSNSRSEMNVSTLELGDSALYLCASSLGGPEDTQYFGPGTRLTVL.

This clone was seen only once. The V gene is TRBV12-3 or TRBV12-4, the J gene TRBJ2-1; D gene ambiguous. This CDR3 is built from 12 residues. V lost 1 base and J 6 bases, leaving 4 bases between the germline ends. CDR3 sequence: CASSLVRNEQFF. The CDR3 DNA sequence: TGTGCCAGCAGTTTAGTTCGCAATGAGCAGTTCTTC.